The T cell receptor (beta chain) described here comes from a study of cytomegalovirus exposure and HLA in healthy donors. Study-wide context: Early release data held some 79 million unique TCRs from HLA-typed donors.

The PCR used 60 Vbeta and 13 Jbeta primers. Produced via immunoSEQ multiplex PCR; TCRdb's table is partial and in-frame only. The sample carries nearly 200,000 clones, 82% recorded once. Study findings and constraints: According to a later analysis, donors in an Asian-associated ancestry cluster reportedly had fewer N-insertions than the roughly 640-donor mean. A few V segments could not be told apart, such as TRBV6-2 and TRBV6-3, and were left out. Per published accounts, TCR beta sequences correctly predicted the HLA-A and HLA-B alleles of most subjects.

Regarding this clone: Its antigen is not identified.

The ends lost 3 bases at V and 4 bases at J; junction bases unmatched: 3. The germline gives CDR1 SGHNT, CDR2 YENEEA. This CDR3 has 15 amino acids. The sequence was obtained from a boy younger than 10 in good health and CMV-seronegative. Material: PBMCs. This chain connects TRBV11-3 to TRBJ2-1, with 10 bases fitting TRBD1. The DNA for the CDR3 is TGTGCCAGCAGCTTCGGGGGACAGGGGTACAATGAGCAGTTCTTC. This codes for CASSFGGQGYNEQFF.